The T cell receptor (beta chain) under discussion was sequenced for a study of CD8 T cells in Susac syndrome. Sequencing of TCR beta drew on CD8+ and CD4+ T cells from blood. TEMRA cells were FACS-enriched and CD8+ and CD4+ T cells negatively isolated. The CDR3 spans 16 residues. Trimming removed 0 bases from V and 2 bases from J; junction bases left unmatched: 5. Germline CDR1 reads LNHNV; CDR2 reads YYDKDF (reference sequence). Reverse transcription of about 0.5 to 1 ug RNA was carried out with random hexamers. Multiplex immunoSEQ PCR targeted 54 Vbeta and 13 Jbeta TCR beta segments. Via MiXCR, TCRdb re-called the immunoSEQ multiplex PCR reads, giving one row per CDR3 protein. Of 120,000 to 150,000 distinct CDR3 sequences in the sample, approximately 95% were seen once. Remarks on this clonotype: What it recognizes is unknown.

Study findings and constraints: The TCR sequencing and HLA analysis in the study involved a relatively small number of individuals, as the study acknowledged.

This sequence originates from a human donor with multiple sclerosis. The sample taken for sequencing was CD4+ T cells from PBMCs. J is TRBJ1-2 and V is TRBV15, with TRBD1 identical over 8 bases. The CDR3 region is CATSRDIGQGNYGYTF. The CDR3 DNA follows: TGTGCCACCAGCAGAGATATAGGACAGGGAAACTATGGCTACACCTTC. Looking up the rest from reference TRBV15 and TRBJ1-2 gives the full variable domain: DAMVIQNPRYQVTQFGKPVTLSCSQTLNHNVMYWYQQKSSQAPKLLFHYYDKDFNNEADTPDNFQSRRPNTSFCFLDIRSPGLGDTAMYLCATSRDIGQGNYGYTFGSGTRLTVV.